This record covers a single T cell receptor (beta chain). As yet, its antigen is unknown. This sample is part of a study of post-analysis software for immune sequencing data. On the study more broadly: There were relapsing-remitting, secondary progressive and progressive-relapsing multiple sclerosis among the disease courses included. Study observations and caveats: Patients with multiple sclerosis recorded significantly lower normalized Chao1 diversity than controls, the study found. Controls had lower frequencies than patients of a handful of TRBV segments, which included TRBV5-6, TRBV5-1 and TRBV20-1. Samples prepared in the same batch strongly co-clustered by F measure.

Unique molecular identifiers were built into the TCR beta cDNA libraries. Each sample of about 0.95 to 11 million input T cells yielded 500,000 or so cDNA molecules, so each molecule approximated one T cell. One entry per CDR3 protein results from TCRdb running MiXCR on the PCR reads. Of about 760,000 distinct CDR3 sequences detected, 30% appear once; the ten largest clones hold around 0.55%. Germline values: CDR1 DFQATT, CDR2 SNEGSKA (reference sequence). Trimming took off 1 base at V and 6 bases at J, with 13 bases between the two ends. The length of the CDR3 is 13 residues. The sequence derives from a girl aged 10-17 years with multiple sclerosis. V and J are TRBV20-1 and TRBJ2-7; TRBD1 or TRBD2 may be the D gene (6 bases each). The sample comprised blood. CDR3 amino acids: CSARGGASREQYF. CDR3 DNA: TGCAGTGCTAGAGGGGGGGCATCTCGCGAGCAGTACTTC.